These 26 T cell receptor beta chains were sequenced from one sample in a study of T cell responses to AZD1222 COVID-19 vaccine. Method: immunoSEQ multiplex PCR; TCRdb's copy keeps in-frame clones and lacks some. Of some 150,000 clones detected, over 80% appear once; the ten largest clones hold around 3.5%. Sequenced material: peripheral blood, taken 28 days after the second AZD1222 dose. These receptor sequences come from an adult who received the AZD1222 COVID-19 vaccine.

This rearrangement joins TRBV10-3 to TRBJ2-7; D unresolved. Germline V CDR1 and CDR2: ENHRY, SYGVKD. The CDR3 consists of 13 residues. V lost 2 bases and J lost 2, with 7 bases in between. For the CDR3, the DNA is TGTGCCATCAGTGAGGTAGTAGCCTACGAGCAGTACTTC. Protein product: CAISEVVAYEQYF.

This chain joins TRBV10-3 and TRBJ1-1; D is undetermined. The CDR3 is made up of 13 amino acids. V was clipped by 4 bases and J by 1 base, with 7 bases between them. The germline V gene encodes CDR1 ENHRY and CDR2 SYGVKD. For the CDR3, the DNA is TGTGCCATCAGTGGTATCAGGAACACTGAAGCTTTCTTT. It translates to CAISGIRNTEAFF.

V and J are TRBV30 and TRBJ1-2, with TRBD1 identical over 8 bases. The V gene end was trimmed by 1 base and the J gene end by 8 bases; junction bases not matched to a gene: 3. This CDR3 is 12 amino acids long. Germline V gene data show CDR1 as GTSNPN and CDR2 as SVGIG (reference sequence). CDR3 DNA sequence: TGTGCCTGGAGTGGCAGGGGGCGGGGCTACACCTTC. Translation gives CAWSGRGRGYTF.

CDR3 in amino acids: CATSQEGSSGANVLTF. Here the CDR3 DNA reads TGTGCCACCTCCCAGGAGGGGAGCTCTGGGGCCAACGTCCTGACTTTC. This chain links TRBV5-5 with TRBJ2-6; a possible D gene is TRBD2 (6 bases). Per germline, CDR1 SGHKS and CDR2 YYEKEE (reference sequence). Trimming left V 9 bases short and J 0 bases short, with 16 bases between. CDR3 length: 16 residues.

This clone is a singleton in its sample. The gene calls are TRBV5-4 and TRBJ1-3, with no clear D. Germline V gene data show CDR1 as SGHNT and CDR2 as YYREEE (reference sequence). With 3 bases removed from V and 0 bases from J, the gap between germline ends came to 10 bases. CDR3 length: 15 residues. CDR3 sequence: CASSSDGHSGNTIYF. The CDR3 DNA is TGTGCCAGCAGCTCGGACGGCCACTCTGGAAACACCATATATTTT.

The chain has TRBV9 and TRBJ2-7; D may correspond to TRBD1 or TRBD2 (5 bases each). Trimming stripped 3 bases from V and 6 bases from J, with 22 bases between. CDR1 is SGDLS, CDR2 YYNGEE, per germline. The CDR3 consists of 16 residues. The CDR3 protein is CASSADESGRISEQYF. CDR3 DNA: TGTGCCAGCAGCGCGGACGAATCGGGACGGATTAGCGAGCAGTACTTC.

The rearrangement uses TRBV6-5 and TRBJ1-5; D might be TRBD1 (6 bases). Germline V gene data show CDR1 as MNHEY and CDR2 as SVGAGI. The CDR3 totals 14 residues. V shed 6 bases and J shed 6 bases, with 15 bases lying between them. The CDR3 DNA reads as TGTGCCAGCAGACCGCTGGGGGGCGGTCAGCCCCAGCATTTT. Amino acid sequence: CASRPLGGGQPQHF.

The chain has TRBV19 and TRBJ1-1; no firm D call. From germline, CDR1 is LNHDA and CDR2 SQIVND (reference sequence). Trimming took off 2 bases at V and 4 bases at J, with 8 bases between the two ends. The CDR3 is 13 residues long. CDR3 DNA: TGTGCCAGTAGTATAATAGAGGGCACTGAAGCTTTCTTT. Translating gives CASSIIEGTEAFF. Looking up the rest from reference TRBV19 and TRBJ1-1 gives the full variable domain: DGGITQSPKYLFRKEGQNVTLSCEQNLNHDAMYWYRQDPGQGLRLIYYSQIVNDFQKGDIAEGYSVSREKKESFPLTVTSAQKNPTAFYLCASSIIEGTEAFFGQGTRLTVV.

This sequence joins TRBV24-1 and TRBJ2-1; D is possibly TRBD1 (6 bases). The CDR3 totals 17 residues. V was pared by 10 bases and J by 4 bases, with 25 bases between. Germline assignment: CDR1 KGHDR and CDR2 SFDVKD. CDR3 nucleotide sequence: TGTGCCACTTCACAGGGATACCGGCTAGATAGATACAATGAGCAGTTCTTC. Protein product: CATSQGYRLDRYNEQFF.

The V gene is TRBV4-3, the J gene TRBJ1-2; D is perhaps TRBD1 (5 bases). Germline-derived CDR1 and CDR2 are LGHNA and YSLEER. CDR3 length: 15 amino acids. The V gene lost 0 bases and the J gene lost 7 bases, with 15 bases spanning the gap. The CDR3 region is CASSQDSRGNSGYTF. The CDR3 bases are TGCGCCAGCAGCCAAGATAGTCGGGGGAACAGTGGCTACACCTTC.

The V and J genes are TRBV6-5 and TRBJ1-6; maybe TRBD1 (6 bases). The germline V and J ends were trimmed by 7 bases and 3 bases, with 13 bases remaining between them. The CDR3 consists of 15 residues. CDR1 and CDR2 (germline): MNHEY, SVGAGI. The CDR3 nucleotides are TGTGCCAGCAATCCCAGGGGACACTATAATTCACCCCTCCACTTT. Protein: CASNPRGHYNSPLHF.

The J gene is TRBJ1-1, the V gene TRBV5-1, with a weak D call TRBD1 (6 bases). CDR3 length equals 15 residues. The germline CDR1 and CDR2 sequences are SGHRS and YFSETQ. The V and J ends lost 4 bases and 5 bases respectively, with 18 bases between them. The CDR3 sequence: CASSGIEGERTEAFF. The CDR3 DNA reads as TGCGCCAGCAGCGGAATAGAGGGGGAAAGGACTGAAGCTTTCTTT.

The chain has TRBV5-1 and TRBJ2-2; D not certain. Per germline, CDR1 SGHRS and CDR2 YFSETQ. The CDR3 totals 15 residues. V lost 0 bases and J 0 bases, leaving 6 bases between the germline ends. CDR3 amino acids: CASSLGSSNTGELFF. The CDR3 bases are TGCGCCAGCAGCTTGGGGTCGTCGAACACCGGGGAGCTGTTTTTT.

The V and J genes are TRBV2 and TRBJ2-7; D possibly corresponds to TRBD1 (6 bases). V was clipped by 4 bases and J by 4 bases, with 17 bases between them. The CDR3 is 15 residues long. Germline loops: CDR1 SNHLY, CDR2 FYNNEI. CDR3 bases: TGTGCCAGCAGTGGAAGGACAGTAACTATTTACGAGCAGTACTTC. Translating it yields CASSGRTVTIYEQYF.

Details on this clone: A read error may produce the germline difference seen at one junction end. The CDR3 coding sequence is TGTGCCAGCAGTGAATCCTATAACTCACCCCTCCACTTT. It translates to CASSESYNSPLHF. This chain connects TRBV2 to TRBJ1-6; D gene ambiguous. The V gene's germline CDR1 is SNHLY and CDR2 FYNNEI. The CDR3 covers 13 residues.

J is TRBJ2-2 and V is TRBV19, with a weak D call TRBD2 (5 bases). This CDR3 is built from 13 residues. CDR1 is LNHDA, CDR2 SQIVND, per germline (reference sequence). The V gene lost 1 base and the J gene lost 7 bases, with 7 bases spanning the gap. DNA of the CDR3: TGTGCCAGTAGTATAGTGGGGAGCGGGGAGCTGTTTTTT. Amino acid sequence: CASSIVGSGELFF. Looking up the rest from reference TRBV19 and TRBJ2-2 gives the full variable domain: DGGITQSPKYLFRKEGQNVTLSCEQNLNHDAMYWYRQDPGQGLRLIYYSQIVNDFQKGDIAEGYSVSREKKESFPLTVTSAQKNPTAFYLCASSIVGSGELFFGEGSRLTVL.

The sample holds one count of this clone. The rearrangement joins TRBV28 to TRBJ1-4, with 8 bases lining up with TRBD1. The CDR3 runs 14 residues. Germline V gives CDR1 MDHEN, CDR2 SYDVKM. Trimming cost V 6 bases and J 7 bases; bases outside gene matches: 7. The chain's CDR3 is CASSRQGSVEKLFF. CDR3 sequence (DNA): TGTGCCAGCAGCCGACAGGGGTCGGTTGAAAAACTGTTTTTT.

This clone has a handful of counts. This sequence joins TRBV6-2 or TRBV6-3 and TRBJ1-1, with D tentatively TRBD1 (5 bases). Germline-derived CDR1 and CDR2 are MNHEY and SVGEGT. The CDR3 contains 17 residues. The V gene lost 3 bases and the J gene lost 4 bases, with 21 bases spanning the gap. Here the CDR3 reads CASSYGGTKSWGTEAFF. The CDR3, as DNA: TGTGCCAGCAGTTATGGGGGGACTAAAAGCTGGGGCACTGAAGCTTTCTTT.

The CDR3 protein is CASSPQGAVVAGELFF. The DNA of the CDR3 is TGTGCCAGCAGCCCACAGGGGGCCGTGGTTGCCGGGGAGCTGTTTTTT. V is TRBV4-2 and J is TRBJ2-2; 9 bases fit TRBD1. The CDR3 runs 16 residues. Looked up from germline, CDR1 is LGHNA and CDR2 is YNFKEQ. V lost 4 bases, J lost 6 bases, and 9 bases stayed unmatched.

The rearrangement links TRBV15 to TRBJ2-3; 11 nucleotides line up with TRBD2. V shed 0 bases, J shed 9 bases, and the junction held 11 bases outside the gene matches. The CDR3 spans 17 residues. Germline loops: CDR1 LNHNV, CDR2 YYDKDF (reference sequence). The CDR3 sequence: CATSREVTSGNSGTQYF. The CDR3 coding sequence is TGTGCCACCAGCAGAGAAGTGACTAGCGGGAACTCGGGGACGCAGTATTTT.

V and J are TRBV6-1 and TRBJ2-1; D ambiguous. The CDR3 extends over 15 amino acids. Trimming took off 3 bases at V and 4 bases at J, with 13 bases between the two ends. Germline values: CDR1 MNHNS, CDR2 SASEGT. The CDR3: CASSEDAGLYNEQFF. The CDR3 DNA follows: TGTGCCAGCAGTGAGGACGCTGGGCTGTACAATGAGCAGTTCTTC.

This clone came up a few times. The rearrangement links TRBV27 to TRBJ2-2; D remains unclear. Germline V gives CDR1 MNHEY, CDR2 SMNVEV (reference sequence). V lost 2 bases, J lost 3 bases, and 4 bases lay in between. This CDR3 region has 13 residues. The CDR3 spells CASSLMYTGELFF. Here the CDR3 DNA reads TGTGCCAGCAGTTTAATGTACACCGGGGAGCTGTTTTTT.

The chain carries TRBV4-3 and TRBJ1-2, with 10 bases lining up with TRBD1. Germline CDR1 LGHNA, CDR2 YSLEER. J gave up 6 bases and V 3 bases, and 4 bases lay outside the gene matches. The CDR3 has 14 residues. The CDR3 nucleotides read TGCGCCAGCAGCCACCGGGACAGGGGAAATGGCTACACCTTC. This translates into CASSHRDRGNGYTF.

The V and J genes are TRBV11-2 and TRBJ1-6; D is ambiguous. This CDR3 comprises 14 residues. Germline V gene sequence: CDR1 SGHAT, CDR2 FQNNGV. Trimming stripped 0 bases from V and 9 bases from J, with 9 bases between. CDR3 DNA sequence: TGTGCCAGCAGCTTAGATAAGGCGGGTTCACCCCTCCACTTT. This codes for CASSLDKAGSPLHF. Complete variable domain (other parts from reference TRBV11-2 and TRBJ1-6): EAGVAQSPRYKIIEKRQSVAFWCNPISGHATLYWYQQILGQGPKLLIQFQNNGVVDDSQLPKDRFSAERLKGVDSTLKIQPAKLEDSAVYLCASSLDKAGSPLHFGNGTRLTVT.

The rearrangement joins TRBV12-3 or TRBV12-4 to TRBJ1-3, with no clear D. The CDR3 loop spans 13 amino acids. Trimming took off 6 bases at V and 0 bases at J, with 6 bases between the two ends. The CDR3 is CASSQSSGNTIYF. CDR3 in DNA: TGTGCCAGCAGCCAAAGCTCTGGAAACACCATATATTTT.

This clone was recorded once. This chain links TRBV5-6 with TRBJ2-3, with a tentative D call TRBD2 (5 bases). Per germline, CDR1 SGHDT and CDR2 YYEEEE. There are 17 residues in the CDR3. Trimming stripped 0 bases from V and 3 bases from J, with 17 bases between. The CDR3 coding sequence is TGTGCCAGCAGCTTGGTAACCCGGCTAGCTGGGACAGATACGCAGTATTTT. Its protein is CASSLVTRLAGTDTQYF.